This TCR beta chain stems from a study of hypomethylating agent response in myelodysplastic syndrome. Looking at the study overall: Of the myelodysplastic syndrome patients, several were male, 2 female.

Each sample had about 400 ng DNA, as two 200 ng replicates, at survey resolution. Generated by immunoSEQ multiplex PCR, the TCRdb table keeps only in-frame clones and is missing some. The repertoire has around 4,500 clones, roughly four fifths of them found once; the top ten carry under 25%. Study observations and caveats: After treatment, novel clonotypes emerged more in responders, contracted ones more in non-responders. This small study analyzed only around twelve patients.

In the case of this clone: Its antigen is not known. This sample also contains other DNA sequences that code for the same CDR3.

The CDR3 contains 15 residues. The germline V gene encodes CDR1 MNHNS and CDR2 SASEGT. Trimming stripped 8 bases from V and 1 base from J, with 14 bases between. This material consisted of bone marrow, taken before or after starting hypomethylating agent treatment for myelodysplastic syndrome (not recorded which). The V gene is TRBV6-1, the J gene TRBJ2-2, with D perhaps TRBD1 (5 bases). The source of this sequence is a human donor with myelodysplastic syndrome. This CDR3 is CASFPRQLNTGELFF. CDR3 DNA sequence: TGTGCCAGCTTCCCCCGACAGCTGAACACCGGGGAGCTGTTTTTT.